These 29 T cell receptor beta chains were all obtained from the same sample, sequenced in a study of cytomegalovirus exposure and HLA in healthy donors. Here immunoSEQ multiplex PCR was the method, and the copy in TCRdb shows in-frame clones only, minus some. The repertoire holds more than 150,000 clones, with around 90% as singletons. The sequenced sample was PBMCs. Every receptor here comes from a man younger than 35 in good health and CMV-seronegative.

The rearrangement uses TRBV11-2 and TRBJ2-2, with a tentative D call TRBD1 (5 bases). The CDR3 is made up of 15 amino acids. V shed 2 bases and J shed 5 bases, with 12 bases lying between them. In germline, CDR1 is SGHAT, CDR2 FQNNGV. The CDR3 region is CASSLKGRGTGELFF. DNA for the CDR3: TGTGCCAGCAGCTTAAAAGGAAGGGGAACCGGGGAGCTGTTTTTT. Full variable domain (outside the CDR3, taken from reference TRBV11-2 and TRBJ2-2): EAGVAQSPRYKIIEKRQSVAFWCNPISGHATLYWYQQILGQGPKLLIQFQNNGVVDDSQLPKDRFSAERLKGVDSTLKIQPAKLEDSAVYLCASSLKGRGTGELFFGEGSRLTVL.

CDR3 residues: CASSPSGYGYTF. In DNA form, the CDR3 reads TGTGCCAGCAGCCCTTCAGGGTACGGCTACACCTTC. The chain recombines TRBV14 with TRBJ1-2, with D tentatively TRBD1 (5 bases). Trimming shortened V by 4 bases and J by 8 bases, and 11 bases separated the two germline ends. This CDR3 spans 12 amino acids. Germline CDR1 and CDR2: SGHDN and FVKESK.

The rearrangement uses TRBV6-7 and TRBJ1-5, with D unclear. TRBV6-7 is noted as an ORF with a role that remains uncertain. Trimming stripped 8 bases from V and 0 bases from J, with 8 bases between. The CDR3 runs 13 residues. CDR3 DNA: TGTGCCAGCGAGGGTTATAGCAATCAGCCCCAGCATTTT. It yields the protein CASEGYSNQPQHF.

This chain links TRBV28 with TRBJ2-6; D is undetermined. The germline gives CDR1 MDHEN, CDR2 SYDVKM. This CDR3 contains 16 residues. V lost 5 bases, J lost 0 bases, and 11 bases lay in between. Written as DNA, the CDR3 is TGTGCCAGCAGTCCCTTATACGGCTCTGGGGCCAACGTCCTGACTTTC. Its protein is CASSPLYGSGANVLTF.

The chain joins TRBV5-1 to TRBJ2-2, with TRBD2 matching 11 bases. This CDR3 has 16 residues. Trimming cost V 0 bases and J 3 bases; bases outside gene matches: 1. Germline V gene sequence: CDR1 SGHRS, CDR2 YFSETQ. The CDR3 loop is CASSLGSGRDTGELFF. The CDR3, as DNA: TGCGCCAGCAGCTTGGGTAGCGGGAGGGACACCGGGGAGCTGTTTTTT.

The chain is built from TRBV4-1 and TRBJ1-1; D remains ambiguous. The length of the CDR3 is 13 residues. The V gene's germline CDR1 is MGHRA and CDR2 YSYEKL. The V and J ends lost 6 bases and 3 bases respectively, with 11 bases between them. The CDR3 sequence: CASRGGGDTEAFF. The CDR3 nucleotides read TGCGCCAGCAGGGGAGGTGGGGACACTGAAGCTTTCTTT.

The J gene is TRBJ1-5, the V gene TRBV7-8; 10 nucleotides match TRBD1. CDR3 length: 16 amino acids. Germline CDR1 SGHVS, CDR2 FQNEAQ. J lost 2 bases, V lost 3 bases, and 4 bases had no gene match. CDR3 DNA sequence: TGTGCCAGCAGCTTCTCCGGGACAGGGGGCAATCAGCCCCAGCATTTT. As protein: CASSFSGTGGNQPQHF.

Regarding this clone: Relative to the germline gene, one junction end is altered; a read error may explain this. This chain joins TRBV6-5 and TRBJ1-1, with D hard to call. Germline lookup yields CDR1 MNHEY and CDR2 SVGAGI. The CDR3 has 13 amino acids. The CDR3 is CASSYRTRAEAFF. DNA of the CDR3: TGTGCCAGCAGTTACCGGACGCGGGCTGAGGCTTTCTTT.

The rearrangement joins TRBV28 to TRBJ2-1; maybe TRBD1 (6 bases). Trimming stripped 7 bases from V and 13 bases from J, with 20 bases between. This CDR3 spans 13 amino acids. Germline assignment: CDR1 MDHEN and CDR2 SYDVKM. The CDR3 sequence: CASTPGTSQTQFF. The DNA for the CDR3 is TGTGCCAGCACCCCCGGGACATCCCAGACCCAGTTCTTC.

For the CDR3, the DNA is TGTGCCAGCAGCTTAGTCGGACTATACGAGCAGTACTTC. It is translated as CASSLVGLYEQYF. The gene calls are TRBV7-9 and TRBJ2-7, with TRBD2 as a possible D gene (6 bases). Germline-derived CDR1 and CDR2 are SEHNR and FQNEAQ (reference sequence). V was clipped by 1 base and J by 4 bases, with 8 bases between them. The CDR3 covers 13 residues.

The CDR3 bases are TGTGCCACCAGACAGGGACATAGCAATCAGCCCCAGCATTTT. As protein: CATRQGHSNQPQHF. This rearrangement joins TRBV6-1 to TRBJ1-5, with 7 bases aligning to TRBD1. The CDR3 has 14 amino acids. Per the germline V gene, CDR1 is MNHNS and CDR2 is SASEGT. Trimming cost V 10 bases and J 0 bases; bases outside gene matches: 6.

This clone has a single count. The rearrangement uses TRBV2 and TRBJ2-7, with 8 bases that match TRBD1. The CDR3 runs 14 residues. Germline-derived CDR1 and CDR2 are SNHLY and FYNNEI. V trimming: 8 bases; J trimming: 0 bases; junction bases outside the gene matches: 6. This CDR3 reads CASVDRVVSYEQYV. CDR3 bases: TGTGCCAGCGTGGACAGGGTGGTCTCCTACGAGCAGTACGTC.

The chain has TRBV27 and TRBJ2-3; D perhaps matches TRBD1 (6 bases). The CDR3 is 14 amino acids. The germline CDR1 and CDR2 sequences are MNHEY and SMNVEV (reference sequence). Trimming left V 4 bases short and J 4 bases short, with 12 bases between. CDR3 DNA sequence: TGTGCCAGCAGTTGGGGGCAGGGCTCAGATACGCAGTATTTT. This translates into CASSWGQGSDTQYF.

The chain recombines TRBV5-8 with TRBJ2-7; a possible D gene is TRBD1 (5 bases). Trimming removed 0 bases from V and 0 bases from J, with 10 bases in between. Germline V gene lookup returns CDR1 SGHTS and CDR2 YDEGEE. CDR3 length equals 15 residues. CDR3 sequence reads: CASSLVPQGSYEQYV. The CDR3 DNA reads as TGTGCCAGCAGCTTGGTTCCCCAGGGCTCCTACGAGCAGTACGTC.

The gene calls are TRBV4-1 and TRBJ1-2; D might be TRBD1 (6 bases). The CDR3 consists of 15 residues. CDR1 MGHRA and CDR2 YSYEKL come from the germline V gene. Trimming removed 1 base from V and 6 bases from J, with 15 bases in between. CDR3 loop: CASSQGPGQIHGYTF. The CDR3, as DNA: TGCGCCAGCAGCCAAGGACCGGGACAAATCCATGGCTACACCTTC.

This clone appeared once. The V and J genes are TRBV5-1 and TRBJ1-1, with 9 bases fitting TRBD1. The CDR3 covers 15 residues. The trim removed 5 bases at V and 4 bases at J, leaving 9 bases unmatched. The germline V gene has CDR1 SGHRS and CDR2 YFSETQ. The CDR3 loop is CASSITGGGSTEAFF. The CDR3 nucleotides are TGCGCCAGCAGTATCACAGGGGGCGGGAGCACTGAAGCTTTCTTT.

This chain uses TRBV29-1 with TRBJ1-1; a weak D match, TRBD1 (6 bases). The CDR3 is 14 amino acids. Trimming pared 6 bases from V and 4 bases from J, leaving 18 bases between. Germline loops: CDR1 SQVTM, CDR2 ANQGSEA. CDR3: CSVRTAQQGTEAFF. CDR3 coding DNA: TGCAGCGTCAGGACAGCCCAGCAGGGCACTGAAGCTTTCTTT.

The chain couples TRBV27 to TRBJ1-5; D is ambiguous. Per the germline V gene, CDR1 is MNHEY and CDR2 is SMNVEV (reference sequence). Deletions cut 2 bases from V and 2 bases from J, with 10 bases between. The CDR3 is made up of 15 amino acids. The CDR3 DNA is TGTGCCAGCAGTTTAACCCGCGGCGGCAATCAGCCCCAGCATTTT. It yields the protein CASSLTRGGNQPQHF.

The chain has TRBV5-1 and TRBJ2-3, with 8 bases fitting TRBD1. V was clipped by 4 bases and J by 0 bases; unmatched bases: 4. Per the germline V gene, CDR1 is SGHRS and CDR2 is YFSETQ. The CDR3 sequence is 15 residues long. The CDR3 spells CASSIRTGSTDTQYF. The CDR3 region has the DNA TGCGCCAGCAGCATAAGGACAGGGAGCACAGATACGCAGTATTTT. Using reference TRBV5-1 and TRBJ2-3 for the parts outside the CDR3, the full variable domain is KAGVTQTPRYLIKTRGQQVTLSCSPISGHRSVSWYQQTPGQGLQFLFEYFSETQRNKGNFPGRFSGRQFSNSRSEMNVSTLELGDSALYLCASSIRTGSTDTQYFGPGTRLTVL.

V is TRBV29-1 and J is TRBJ2-5; 7 bases line up with TRBD1. The germline gives CDR1 SQVTM, CDR2 ANQGSEA. The trim removed 4 bases at V and 6 bases at J, leaving 5 bases unmatched. The CDR3 contains 12 residues. The CDR3 reads CSVVRQGKTQYF. The CDR3 DNA follows: TGCAGCGTTGTCCGACAGGGCAAGACCCAGTACTTC.

The sample holds a few counts of this clone. The J gene is TRBJ1-2, the V gene TRBV6-5, with D uncertain. This CDR3 has 12 residues. The germline V gene has CDR1 MNHEY and CDR2 SVGAGI. The V gene lost 2 bases and the J gene lost 7 bases, with 8 bases spanning the gap. The CDR3 region has the DNA TGTGCCAGCAGTTACGGAGATGGTGGCTACACCTTC. It encodes CASSYGDGGYTF.

The rearrangement joins TRBV7-6 to TRBJ1-4; the match to TRBD1 covers 7 bases. CDR1 SGHVS and CDR2 FNYEAQ come from the germline V gene. This CDR3 comprises 15 residues. V lost 2 bases to trimming and J lost 5 bases; unmatched junction nucleotides: 5. The CDR3 loop reads CASSLRDSRNEKLFF. The CDR3 DNA is TGTGCCAGCAGCTTAAGGGACAGCCGAAATGAAAAACTGTTTTTT.

Only one count was recorded for this clone. The J gene is TRBJ2-4, the V gene TRBV29-1; 12 nucleotides line up with TRBD2. The V segment lost 4 bases and the J segment 5 bases; nucleotides outside the gene matches: 9. Germline V CDR1 and CDR2: SQVTM, ANQGSEA. CDR3 length: 16 amino acids. The CDR3 is CSVVLTSGRWENIQYF. DNA for the CDR3: TGCAGCGTTGTTTTAACTAGCGGGAGGTGGGAAAACATTCAGTACTTC.

The J gene is TRBJ2-7, the V gene TRBV5-1; 12 nucleotides agree with TRBD2. There are 20 residues in the CDR3. Germline lookup yields CDR1 SGHRS and CDR2 YFSETQ. The V gene end was trimmed by 0 bases and the J gene end by 0 bases; junction bases not matched to a gene: 13. CDR3 sequence: CASSLANVTSGRRGSYEQYF. CDR3 coding DNA: TGCGCCAGCAGCTTGGCCAATGTTACTAGCGGGAGGAGAGGCTCCTACGAGCAGTACTTC.

A single count supports this clone. The rearrangement links TRBV4-2 to TRBJ1-2; no firm D call. V lost 0 bases and J lost 5, with 10 bases in between. This CDR3 is built from 14 residues. CDR1 is LGHNA, CDR2 YNFKEQ, per germline. This CDR3 is CASSQESQKYGYTF. CDR3 in DNA: TGTGCCAGCAGCCAAGAATCTCAGAAATATGGCTACACCTTC.

The chain is built from TRBV6-5 and TRBJ1-5; D gene unclear. V lost 7 bases, J lost 7 bases, and 11 bases lay in between. This CDR3 is 12 amino acids long. Germline lookup yields CDR1 MNHEY and CDR2 SVGAGI. CDR3 sequence: CASTPVGQPQHF. The CDR3 DNA reads as TGTGCCAGCACCCCGGTCGGGCAGCCCCAGCATTTT.

The rearrangement links TRBV6-5 to TRBJ1-2; the D gene is possibly TRBD1 (6 bases). Trimming removed 4 bases from V and 3 bases from J, with 9 bases in between. CDR3 length equals 13 residues. Germline lookup yields CDR1 MNHEY and CDR2 SVGAGI. CDR3 sequence (DNA): TGTGCCAGCAGTTTCAACAGGGACTATGGCTACACCTTC. Translated, it gives CASSFNRDYGYTF.

This rearrangement joins TRBV6-1 to TRBJ2-3; TRBD2 agrees at 10 bases. This CDR3 contains 14 residues. V gave up 8 bases and J gave up 6 bases; unmatched junction bases: 8. Germline V lookup: CDR1 MNHNS, CDR2 SASEGT. CDR3: CASLPLAGVDTQYF. The CDR3 DNA reads TGTGCCAGCTTACCTCTAGCGGGGGTCGATACGCAGTATTTT.

This rearrangement joins TRBV5-5 to TRBJ1-2; possible D gene TRBD1, 6 bases. This CDR3 spans 17 amino acids. Between the trimmed V and J ends, which lost 1 base and 4 bases, there was a span of 20 bases. Germline V gene data show CDR1 as SGHKS and CDR2 as YYEKEE (reference sequence). CDR3 residues: CASSLTGIGLRGYGYTF. DNA for the CDR3: TGTGCCAGCAGCTTGACAGGGATCGGCCTCCGGGGCTATGGCTACACCTTC.